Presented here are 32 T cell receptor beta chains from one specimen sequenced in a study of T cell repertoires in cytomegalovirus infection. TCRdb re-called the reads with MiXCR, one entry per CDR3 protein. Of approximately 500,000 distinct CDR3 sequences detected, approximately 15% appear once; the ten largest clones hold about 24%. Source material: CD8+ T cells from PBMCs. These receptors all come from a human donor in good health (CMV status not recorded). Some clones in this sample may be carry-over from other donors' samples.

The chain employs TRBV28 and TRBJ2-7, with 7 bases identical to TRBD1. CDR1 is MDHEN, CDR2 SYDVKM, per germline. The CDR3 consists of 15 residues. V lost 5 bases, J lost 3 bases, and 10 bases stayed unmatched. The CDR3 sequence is CASSPLGQVYYEQYF. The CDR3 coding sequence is TGTGCCAGCAGTCCCTTAGGACAGGTATACTACGAGCAGTACTTC.

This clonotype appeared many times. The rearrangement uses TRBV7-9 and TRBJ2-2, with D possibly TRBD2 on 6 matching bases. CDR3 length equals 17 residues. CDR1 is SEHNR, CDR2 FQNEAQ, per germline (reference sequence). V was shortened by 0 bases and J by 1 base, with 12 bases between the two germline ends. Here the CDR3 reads CASSLAILRENTGELFF. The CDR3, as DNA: TGTGCCAGCAGCTTAGCGATCTTGCGGGAGAACACCGGGGAGCTGTTTTTT.

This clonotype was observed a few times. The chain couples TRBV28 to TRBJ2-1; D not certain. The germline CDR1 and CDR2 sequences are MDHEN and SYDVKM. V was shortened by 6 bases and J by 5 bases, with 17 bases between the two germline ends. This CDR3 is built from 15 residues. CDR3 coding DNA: TGTGCCAGCAGCCGAAGATCCATCTTTAACAATGAGCAGTTCTTC. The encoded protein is CASSRRSIFNNEQFF.

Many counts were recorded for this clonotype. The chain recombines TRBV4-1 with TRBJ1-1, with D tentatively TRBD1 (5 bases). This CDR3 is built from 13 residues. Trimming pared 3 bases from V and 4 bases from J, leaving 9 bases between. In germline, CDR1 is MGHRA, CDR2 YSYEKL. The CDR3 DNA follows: TGCGCCAGCAGCCAGGGGCAGTCCACTGAAGCTTTCTTT. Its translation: CASSQGQSTEAFF.

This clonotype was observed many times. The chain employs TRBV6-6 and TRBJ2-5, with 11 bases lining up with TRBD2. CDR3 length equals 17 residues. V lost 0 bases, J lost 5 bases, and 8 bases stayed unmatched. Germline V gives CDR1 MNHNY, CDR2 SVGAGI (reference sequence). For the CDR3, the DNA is TGTGCCAGCAGTTACTCCTCGGGACTAGCGGCATGGGAGACCCAGTACTTC. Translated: CASSYSSGLAAWETQYF.

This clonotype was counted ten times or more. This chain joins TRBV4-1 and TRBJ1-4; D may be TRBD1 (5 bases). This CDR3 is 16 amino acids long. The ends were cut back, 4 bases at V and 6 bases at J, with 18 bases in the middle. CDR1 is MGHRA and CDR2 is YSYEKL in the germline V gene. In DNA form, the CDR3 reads TGCGCCAGCAGCCCGACAGACCGCGCCCTGGATGAAAAACTGTTTTTT. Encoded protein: CASSPTDRALDEKLFF.

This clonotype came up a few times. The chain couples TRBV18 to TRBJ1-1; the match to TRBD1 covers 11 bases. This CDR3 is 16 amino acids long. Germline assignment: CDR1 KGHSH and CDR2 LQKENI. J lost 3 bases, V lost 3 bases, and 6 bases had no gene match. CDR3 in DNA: TGTGCCAGCTCACCCGGGACAGGGGGGGCTTACACTGAAGCTTTCTTT. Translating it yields CASSPGTGGAYTEAFF.

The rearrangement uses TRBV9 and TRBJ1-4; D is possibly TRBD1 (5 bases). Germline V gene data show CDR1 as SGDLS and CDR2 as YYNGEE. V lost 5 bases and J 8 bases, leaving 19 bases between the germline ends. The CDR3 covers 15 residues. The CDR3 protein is CASSTPLWGNEKLFF. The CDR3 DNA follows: TGTGCCAGCAGTACGCCGTTATGGGGCAACGAAAAACTGTTTTTT.

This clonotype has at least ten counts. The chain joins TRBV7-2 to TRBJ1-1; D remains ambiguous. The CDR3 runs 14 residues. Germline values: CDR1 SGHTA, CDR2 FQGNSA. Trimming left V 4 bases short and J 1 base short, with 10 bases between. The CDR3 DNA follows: TGTGCCAGCAGCTCACGACGGAGGAACACTGAAGCTTTCTTT. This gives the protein CASSSRRRNTEAFF.

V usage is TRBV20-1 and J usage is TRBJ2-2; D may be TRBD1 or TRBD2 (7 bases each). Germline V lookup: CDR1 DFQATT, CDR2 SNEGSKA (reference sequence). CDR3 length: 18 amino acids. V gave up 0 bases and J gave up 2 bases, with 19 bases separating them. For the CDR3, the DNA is TGCAGTGCTAGAGATAGGGAGGGGGCGCCGATAAACACCGGGGAGCTGTTTTTT. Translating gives CSARDREGAPINTGELFF.

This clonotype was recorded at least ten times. CDR3 nucleotides: TGTGCCACCCTACCGCTGGACAGCGTTCCGCCCTACGAGCAGTACTTC. Protein product: CATLPLDSVPPYEQYF. The chain combines TRBV28 with TRBJ2-7; possibly TRBD1 for D (6 bases). The CDR3 loop spans 16 amino acids. Between the trimmed V and J ends, which lost 10 bases and 2 bases, there was a span of 24 bases. The germline gives CDR1 MDHEN, CDR2 SYDVKM.

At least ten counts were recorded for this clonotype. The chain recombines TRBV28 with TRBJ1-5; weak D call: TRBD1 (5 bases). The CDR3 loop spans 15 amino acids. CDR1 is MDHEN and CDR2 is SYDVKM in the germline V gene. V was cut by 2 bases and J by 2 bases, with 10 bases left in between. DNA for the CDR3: TGTGCCAGCAGTTTAGCCCAGGGCGGCAATCAGCCCCAGCATTTT. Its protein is CASSLAQGGNQPQHF.

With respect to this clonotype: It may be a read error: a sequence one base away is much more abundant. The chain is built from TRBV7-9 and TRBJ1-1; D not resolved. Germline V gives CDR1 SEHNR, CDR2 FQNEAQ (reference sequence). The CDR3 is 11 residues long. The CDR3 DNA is TGTGCCAGCACCCTGAACACTGTAGCTTTCTTT. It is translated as CASTLNTVAFF.

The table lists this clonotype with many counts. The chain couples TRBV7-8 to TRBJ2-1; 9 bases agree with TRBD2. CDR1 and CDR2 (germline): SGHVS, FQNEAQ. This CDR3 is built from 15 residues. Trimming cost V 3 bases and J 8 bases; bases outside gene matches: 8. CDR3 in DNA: TGTGCCAGCAGCTTCTCCGGGGGCGGGGGGGATGAGCAGTTCTTC. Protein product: CASSFSGGGGDEQFF.

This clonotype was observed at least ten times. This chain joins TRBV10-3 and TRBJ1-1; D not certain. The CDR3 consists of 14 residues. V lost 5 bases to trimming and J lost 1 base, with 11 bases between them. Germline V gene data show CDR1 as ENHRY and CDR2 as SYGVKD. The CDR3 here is CAISTSDRNTEAFF. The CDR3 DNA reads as TGTGCCATCAGTACCTCAGACCGGAACACTGAAGCTTTCTTT.

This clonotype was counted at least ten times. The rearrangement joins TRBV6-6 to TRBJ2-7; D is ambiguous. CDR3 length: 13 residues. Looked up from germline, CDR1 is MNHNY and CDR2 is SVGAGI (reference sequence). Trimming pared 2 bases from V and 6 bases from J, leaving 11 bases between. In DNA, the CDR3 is TGTGCCAGCAGTTACCCTGTCTGGGTCGAGCAGTACTTC. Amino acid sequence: CASSYPVWVEQYF.

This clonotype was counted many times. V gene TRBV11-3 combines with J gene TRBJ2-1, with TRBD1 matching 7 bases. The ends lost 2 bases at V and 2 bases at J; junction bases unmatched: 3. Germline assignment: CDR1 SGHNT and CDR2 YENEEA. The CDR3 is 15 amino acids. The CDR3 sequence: CASSLRDSPYNEQFF. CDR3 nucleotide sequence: TGTGCCAGCAGCTTAAGGGACAGCCCCTACAATGAGCAGTTCTTC. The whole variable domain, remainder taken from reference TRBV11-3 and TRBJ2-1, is EAGVVQSPRYKIIEKKQPVAFWCNPISGHNTLYWYLQNLGQGPELLIRYENEEAVDDSQLPKDRFSAERLKGVDSTLKIQPAELGDSAVYLCASSLRDSPYNEQFFGPGTRLTVL.

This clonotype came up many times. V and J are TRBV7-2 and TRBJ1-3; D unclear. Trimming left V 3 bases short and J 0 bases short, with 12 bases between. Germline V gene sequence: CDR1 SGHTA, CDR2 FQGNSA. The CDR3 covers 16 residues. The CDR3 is CASSLRRPSSGNTIYF. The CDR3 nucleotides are TGTGCCAGCAGCTTGAGAAGGCCGAGCTCTGGAAACACCATATATTTT.

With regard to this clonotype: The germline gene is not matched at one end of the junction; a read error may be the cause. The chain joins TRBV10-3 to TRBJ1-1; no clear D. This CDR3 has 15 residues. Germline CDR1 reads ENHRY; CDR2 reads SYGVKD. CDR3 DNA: TGTGCCGTCAGGCAAGGCCACTCGGGGAACACTGAAGCTTTCTTT. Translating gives CAVRQGHSGNTEAFF.

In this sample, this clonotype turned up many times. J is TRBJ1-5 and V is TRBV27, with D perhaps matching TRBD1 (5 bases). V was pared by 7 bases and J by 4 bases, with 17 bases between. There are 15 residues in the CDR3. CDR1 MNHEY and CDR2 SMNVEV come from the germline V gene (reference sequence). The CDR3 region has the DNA TGTGCCAGCACCTATTCGCAGGGCAGGAATCAGCCCCAGCATTTT. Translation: CASTYSQGRNQPQHF.

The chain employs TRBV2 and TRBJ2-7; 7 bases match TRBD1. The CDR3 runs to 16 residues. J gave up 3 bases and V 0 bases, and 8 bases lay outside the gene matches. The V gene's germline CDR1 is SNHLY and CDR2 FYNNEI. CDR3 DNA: TGTGCCAGCAGTGAAGCCAGAGACAGGGACCTCTACGAGCAGTACTTC. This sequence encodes CASSEARDRDLYEQYF.

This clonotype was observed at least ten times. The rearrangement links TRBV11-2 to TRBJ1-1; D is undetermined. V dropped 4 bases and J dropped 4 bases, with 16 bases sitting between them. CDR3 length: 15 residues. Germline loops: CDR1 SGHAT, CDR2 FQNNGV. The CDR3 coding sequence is TGTGCCAGCAGCTCCTTGGGCGGACTGAGCACTGAAGCTTTCTTT. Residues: CASSSLGGLSTEAFF.

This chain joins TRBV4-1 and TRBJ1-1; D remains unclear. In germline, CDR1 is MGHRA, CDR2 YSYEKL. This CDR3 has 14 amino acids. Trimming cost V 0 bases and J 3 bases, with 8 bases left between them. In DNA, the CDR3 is TGCGCCAGCAGCCAAGAGAAGGTGTACACTGAAGCTTTCTTT. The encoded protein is CASSQEKVYTEAFF.

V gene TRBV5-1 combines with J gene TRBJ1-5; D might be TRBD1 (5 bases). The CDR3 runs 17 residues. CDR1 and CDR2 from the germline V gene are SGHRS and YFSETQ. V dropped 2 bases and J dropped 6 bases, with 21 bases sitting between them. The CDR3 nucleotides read TGCGCCAGCAGCTTACTTTGGGGCCCCGAGGGAATTCAGCCCCAGCATTTT. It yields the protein CASSLLWGPEGIQPQHF.

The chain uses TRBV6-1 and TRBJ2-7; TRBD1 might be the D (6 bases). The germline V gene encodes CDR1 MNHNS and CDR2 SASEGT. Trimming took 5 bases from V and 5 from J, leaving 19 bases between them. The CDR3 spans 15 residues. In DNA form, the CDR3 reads TGTGCCAGCAGTTATCTGGACGCCGCAGGGGACGAGCAGTACTTC. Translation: CASSYLDAAGDEQYF.

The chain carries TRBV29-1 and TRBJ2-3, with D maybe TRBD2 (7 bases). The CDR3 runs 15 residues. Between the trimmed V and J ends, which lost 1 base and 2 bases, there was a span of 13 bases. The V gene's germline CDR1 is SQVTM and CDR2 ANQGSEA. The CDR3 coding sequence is TGCAGCGTTGAAGGTCGGGCGGGGGCCACAGATACGCAGTATTTT. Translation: CSVEGRAGATDTQYF.

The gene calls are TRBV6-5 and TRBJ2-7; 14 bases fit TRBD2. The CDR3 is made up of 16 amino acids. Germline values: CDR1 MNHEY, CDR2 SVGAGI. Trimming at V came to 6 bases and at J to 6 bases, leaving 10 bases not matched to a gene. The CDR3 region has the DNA TGTGCCAGCAGAGAGACTAGCGGGGGGGCCAGTGGCGAGCAGTACTTC. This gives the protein CASRETSGGASGEQYF.

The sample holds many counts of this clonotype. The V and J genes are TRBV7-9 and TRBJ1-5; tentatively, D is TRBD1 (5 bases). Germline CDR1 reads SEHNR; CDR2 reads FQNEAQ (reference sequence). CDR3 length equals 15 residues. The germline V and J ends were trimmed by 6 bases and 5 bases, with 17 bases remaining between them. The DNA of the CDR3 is TGTGCCAGCAGTCACCAATCCAGGGCGGATCAGCCCCAGCATTTT. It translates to CASSHQSRADQPQHF.

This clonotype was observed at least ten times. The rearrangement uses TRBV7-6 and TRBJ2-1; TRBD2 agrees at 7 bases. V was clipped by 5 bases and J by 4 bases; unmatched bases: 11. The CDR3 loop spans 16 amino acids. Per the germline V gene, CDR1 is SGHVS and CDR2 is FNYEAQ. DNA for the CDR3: TGTGCCAGCAGCCCCGGTGTAGCGGGTCTTTACAATGAGCAGTTCTTC. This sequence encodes CASSPGVAGLYNEQFF.

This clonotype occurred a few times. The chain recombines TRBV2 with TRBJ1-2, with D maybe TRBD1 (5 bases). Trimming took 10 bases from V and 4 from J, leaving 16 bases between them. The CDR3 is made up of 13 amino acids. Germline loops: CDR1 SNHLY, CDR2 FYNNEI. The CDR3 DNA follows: TGTGCCATCCGCGCAGGGAAGGGCTATGGCTACACCTTC. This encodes CAIRAGKGYGYTF.

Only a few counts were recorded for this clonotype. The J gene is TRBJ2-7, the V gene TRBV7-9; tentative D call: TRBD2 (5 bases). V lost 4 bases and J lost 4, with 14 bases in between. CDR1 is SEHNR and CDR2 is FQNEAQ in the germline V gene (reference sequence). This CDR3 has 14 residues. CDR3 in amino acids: CASSSRDARYEQYF. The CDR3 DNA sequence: TGTGCCAGCAGCTCCCGGGATGCTAGGTACGAGCAGTACTTC.

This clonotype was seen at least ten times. CDR3 nucleotides: TGTGCCAGCAGCCAAGATGGGGCGGTAGCCTACGAGCAGTACTTC. This sequence encodes CASSQDGAVAYEQYF. The V gene is TRBV4-2, the J gene TRBJ2-7, with TRBD1 as a possible D gene (5 bases). V lost 0 bases and J lost 2, with 11 bases in between. From germline, CDR1 is LGHNA and CDR2 YNFKEQ. The CDR3 covers 15 residues.